This T cell receptor (beta chain) derives from a study of cytomegalovirus exposure and HLA in healthy donors. With 60 Vbeta and 13 Jbeta primers, the PCR was carried out. Here immunoSEQ multiplex PCR was the method, and the copy in TCRdb shows in-frame clones only, minus some. The sample shows 100,000 to 150,000 clones, over 70% of them seen only once. General study results and limits: A few CMV-associated chains proved CMV antigen-specific in vitro. Association with HLA alleles at 0.05 false discovery rate was found for 15,000 to 20,000 TCR beta sequences in a later analysis. When a later analysis was performed, an Asian-associated ancestry cluster reportedly had fewer N-insertions than the approximately 680-donor mean.

Germline V gene data show CDR1 as SGHAT and CDR2 as FQDESV (reference sequence). V lost 5 bases, J lost 0 bases, and 3 bases stayed unmatched. The CDR3 is made up of 15 amino acids. Donors showed nominal health when sampled, although they likely had unrecorded immune exposures. As for this clone: The antigen is undetermined.

Sequencing input: PBMCs. The chain carries TRBV11-1 and TRBJ2-1; TRBD1 matches at 8 bases. This clonotype originated in a middle-aged woman in good health and CMV-seronegative. The chain's CDR3 is CASSLGQGSYNEQFF. CDR3 coding DNA: TGTGCCAGCAGCCTCGGACAGGGCTCCTACAATGAGCAGTTCTTC.